The next 17 T cell receptor beta chains were all read from a single sample in a study of technical replicates of blood from a few donors listed by TCRdb under 2017. The library was produced with the immunoSEQ multiplex PCR assay. The source is immuneACCESS, and TCRdb retained only in-frame sequences with V and J called. Part of the clones is not carried over; for the studies checked, unresolved V genes explain less than half of this, and the remainder is unexplained. For this sample the table gives 75,000 to 100,000 clones, of which 85% to 95% were detected only once. Over 0.25% of the sample rests with the top ten. The sequencing sample was made of T cells isolated from PBMCs. The origin of the receptors is a human donor in good health.

The chain carries TRBV5-1 and TRBJ1-2; 9 bases are shared with TRBD1. The CDR3 has 13 amino acids. V trimming: 0 bases; J trimming: 7 bases; junction bases outside the gene matches: 1. Looked up from germline, CDR1 is SGHRS and CDR2 is YFSETQ. CDR3 DNA: TGCGCCAGCAGCTTGGGGGACAGGGCTGGCTACACCTTC. Encoded protein: CASSLGDRAGYTF.

This clone was picked up one time. This chain uses TRBV4-2 with TRBJ2-2, with 8 positions matching TRBD2. Germline-derived CDR1 and CDR2 are LGHNA and YNFKEQ. V shed 1 base and J 4 bases; nucleotides not matched to a gene: 8. The length of the CDR3 is 17 residues. The CDR3 spells CASSQAILAELTGELFF. The CDR3, as DNA: TGTGCCAGCAGCCAAGCGATACTAGCGGAACTCACCGGGGAGCTGTTTTTT.

This chain joins TRBV27 and TRBJ2-7; TRBD2 aligns across 8 bases. This CDR3 comprises 14 residues. Unmatched junction bases numbered 4, after V lost 3 bases and J lost 3 bases. CDR1 and CDR2 from the germline V gene are MNHEY and SMNVEV (reference sequence). This CDR3 is CASSLLAGHYEQYF. In DNA form, the CDR3 reads TGTGCCAGCAGTTTGCTAGCGGGCCACTACGAGCAGTACTTC.

The chain uses TRBV5-1 and TRBJ1-2; TRBD1 agrees at 7 bases. Germline V gene sequence: CDR1 SGHRS, CDR2 YFSETQ. The CDR3 covers 15 residues. V shed 3 bases and J 0 bases; nucleotides not matched to a gene: 5. The CDR3 loop is CASSSAGTANYGYTF. The CDR3 DNA reads as TGCGCCAGCAGCTCCGCCGGGACAGCTAACTATGGCTACACCTTC.

This chain links TRBV5-4 with TRBJ1-4; D gene uncertain. Germline V gives CDR1 SGHNT, CDR2 YYREEE (reference sequence). CDR3 size: 14 residues. Trimming shortened V by 1 base and J by 4 bases, and 8 bases separated the two germline ends. DNA of the CDR3: TGTGCCAGCAGCTTGCAACCACTTAATGAAAAACTGTTTTTT. This sequence encodes CASSLQPLNEKLFF.

V usage is TRBV6-5 and J usage is TRBJ2-7; 7 bases fit TRBD2. Germline lookup yields CDR1 MNHEY and CDR2 SVGAGI. The CDR3 length is 15 residues. Trimming cost V 6 bases and J 7 bases; bases outside gene matches: 15. The CDR3 bases are TGTGCCAGCAGCCCCCCCGCGGGAGCCCCGCGGGAGCAGTACTTC. It yields the protein CASSPPAGAPREQYF.

The chain recombines TRBV11-2 with TRBJ1-3; TRBD1 agrees at 8 bases. Germline CDR1 reads SGHAT; CDR2 reads FQNNGV. CDR3 size: 16 residues. Losses at the gene ends were 5 bases for V and 0 bases for J; bases not matched to a gene: 6. The CDR3 DNA sequence: TGTGCCAGCAGCCCGACAGGGGCCAACTCTGGAAACACCATATATTTT. Its protein is CASSPTGANSGNTIYF.

This chain joins TRBV28 and TRBJ2-7; 9 bases match TRBD1. Germline V gene sequence: CDR1 MDHEN, CDR2 SYDVKM. The junction had 9 bases not matched to a gene; V was cut back by 3 bases and J by 3 bases. There are 16 residues in the CDR3. The CDR3: CASSFPLRTGDYEQYF. The DNA of the CDR3 is TGTGCCAGCAGTTTCCCCCTCCGGACAGGGGACTACGAGCAGTACTTC.

The gene calls are TRBV25-1 and TRBJ1-1, with D unclear. The CDR3 is made up of 14 amino acids. Germline V gene data show CDR1 as MGHDK and CDR2 as SYGVNS. Trimming removed 2 bases from V and 1 base from J, with 8 bases in between. The CDR3 loop reads CASSENHWNTEAFF. CDR3 coding DNA: TGTGCCAGCAGTGAAAATCACTGGAACACTGAAGCTTTCTTT.

This chain uses TRBV4-2 with TRBJ2-1; 11 bases agree with TRBD2. Looked up from germline, CDR1 is LGHNA and CDR2 is YNFKEQ. V lost 0 bases, J lost 10 bases, and 8 bases stayed unmatched. This CDR3 contains 16 residues. The CDR3 nucleotides read TGTGCCAGCAGCCAAGAAACTTTAGCGGGAGGGCACGAGCAGTTCTTC. This translates into CASSQETLAGGHEQFF.

This clone was picked up one time. V gene TRBV28 combines with J gene TRBJ2-2; D may be TRBD2 (6 bases). Germline assignment: CDR1 MDHEN and CDR2 SYDVKM. The CDR3 has 16 residues. V lost 2 bases to trimming and J lost 7 bases, with 17 bases between them. As DNA, the CDR3 is TGTGCCAGCAGTTTAGTTTCCATTGTGGGACTCGGGGAGCTGTTTTTT. It translates to CASSLVSIVGLGELFF. The variable domain in full, with the rest retrieved from reference TRBV28 and TRBJ2-2, is DVKVTQSSRYLVKRTGEKVFLECVQDMDHENMFWYRQDPGLGLRLIYFSYDVKMKEKGDIPEGYSVSREKKERFSLILESASTNQTSMYLCASSLVSIVGLGELFFGEGSRLTVL.

The chain joins TRBV2 to TRBJ2-3; 9 bases are shared with TRBD2. Germline values: CDR1 SNHLY, CDR2 FYNNEI. The junction had 26 bases not matched to a gene; V was cut back by 7 bases and J by 3 bases. The CDR3 sequence is 21 residues long. CDR3 region: CASIIGLSLAGSSHRTDTQYF. Written as DNA, the CDR3 is TGTGCCAGCATCATAGGGCTCAGCCTAGCGGGATCATCGCATCGTACAGATACGCAGTATTTT.

A single count supports this clone. The gene calls are TRBV19 and TRBJ1-4; 12 bases are shared with TRBD1. The V segment lost 4 bases and the J segment 4 bases; nucleotides outside the gene matches: 4. CDR3 length: 16 amino acids. CDR1 LNHDA and CDR2 SQIVND come from the germline V gene (reference sequence). In nucleotides, the CDR3 is TGTGCCAGTAGTACCGGGACAGGGGGCCATAATGAAAAACTGTTTTTT. Translated, it gives CASSTGTGGHNEKLFF. The variable domain in full, completed from reference TRBV19 and TRBJ1-4, reads DGGITQSPKYLFRKEGQNVTLSCEQNLNHDAMYWYRQDPGQGLRLIYYSQIVNDFQKGDIAEGYSVSREKKESFPLTVTSAQKNPTAFYLCASSTGTGGHNEKLFFGSGTQLSVL.

The chain has TRBV30 and TRBJ2-5; 11 bases agree with TRBD2. With 3 bases clipped from V and 5 bases from J, the junction kept 2 bases outside the gene matches. Germline V gene lookup returns CDR1 GTSNPN and CDR2 SVGIG (reference sequence). The CDR3 length is 13 residues. This CDR3 reads CAWRPSGRETQYF. The CDR3 DNA reads TGTGCCTGGAGACCTAGCGGGAGGGAGACCCAGTACTTC.

J is TRBJ2-1 and V is TRBV6-5, with 13 bases identical to TRBD2. From germline, CDR1 is MNHEY and CDR2 SVGAGI. With 8 bases clipped from V and 6 bases from J, the junction kept 1 base outside the gene matches. The CDR3 has 13 amino acids. CDR3 loop: CASGTSGVNEQFF. In DNA, the CDR3 is TGTGCCAGCGGGACTAGCGGGGTCAATGAGCAGTTCTTC.

The chain uses TRBV9 and TRBJ2-1; 9 positions match TRBD2. The CDR3 spans 15 residues. Germline lookup yields CDR1 SGDLS and CDR2 YYNGEE. Trimming removed 2 bases from V and 4 bases from J; junction bases left unmatched: 4. The CDR3 region is CASSVEREAYNEQFF. The CDR3 coding sequence is TGTGCCAGCAGCGTCGAGCGGGAGGCTTACAATGAGCAGTTCTTC.

This chain joins TRBV19 and TRBJ2-7, with TRBD1 as a possible D gene (5 bases). The ends were cut back, 7 bases at V and 3 bases at J, with 16 bases in the middle. The germline gives CDR1 LNHDA, CDR2 SQIVND (reference sequence). The CDR3 consists of 14 residues. The CDR3 is CASTSRGDFYEQYF. CDR3 DNA sequence: TGTGCCAGTACCTCTAGGGGCGACTTCTACGAGCAGTACTTC. The variable domain in full, completed from reference TRBV19 and TRBJ2-7, reads DGGITQSPKYLFRKEGQNVTLSCEQNLNHDAMYWYRQDPGQGLRLIYYSQIVNDFQKGDIAEGYSVSREKKESFPLTVTSAQKNPTAFYLCASTSRGDFYEQYFGPGTRLTVT.